The sequence of this T cell receptor beta chain was determined in a study of blood T cell repertoires in COVID-19. Sequencing used immunoSEQ multiplex PCR; TCRdb keeps in-frame clones, though not all of them. The sample contains 150,000 to 200,000 clones, roughly 80% of which appear only once. Looked up from germline, CDR1 is MGHRA and CDR2 is YSYEKL. The CDR3 covers 16 residues. With V trimmed by 5 bases and J by 2 bases, 11 bases remained unmatched. The receptor's source is a woman aged 45 to 65 who had recovered from COVID-19. The sequenced sample was PBMCs or T cells enriched from blood (not recorded which). The rearrangement links TRBV4-1 to TRBJ2-7; 8 bases are a match to TRBD1. In DNA form, the CDR3 reads TGCGCCAGCAGCTTAAAGACACAGGGGGGAACCTACGAGCAGTACTTC. Protein sequence: CASSLKTQGGTYEQYF.